Shown below are 16 T cell receptor beta chains from a single sample sequenced in a study of identical twins (TCRdb year 2016). Preparation of the library involved 5' RACE. The sequencer was an Illumina HiSeq 2000. TCRdb trimmed public reads at Q25 via fastp, called clones via MiXCR and kept in-frame beta chains. Rows merge per CDR3 protein into single entries with the most common DNA and genes. The sample profile shows about 530,000 distinct CDR3 sequences; 20% to 25% of them were found once. Of the sample, approximately 0.5% is held by the ten largest clones. These same data were also listed under a study on yellow fever vaccine responses in identical twins.

Sequences were obtained from CD4+ T cells sorted from blood. The receptors originated from a woman aged 18-29 years in good health.

This clonotype was recorded a few times. The V gene is TRBV12-3 or TRBV12-4, the J gene TRBJ1-1; maybe TRBD1 (5 bases). This CDR3 has 11 amino acids. V was clipped by 3 bases and J by 10 bases, with 9 bases between them. The CDR3 sequence is CASSFRAGAFF. For the CDR3, the DNA is TGTGCCAGCAGTTTCAGGGCCGGAGCTTTCTTT.

A remark on this clonotype: A much larger clone lies a single base off, so this may be a read error. The V and J genes are TRBV12-3 or TRBV12-4 and TRBJ1-5; no reliable D call. This CDR3 contains 12 residues. V lost 6 bases and J 9 bases, leaving 12 bases between the germline ends. CDR3 residues: CASSDTAWPQHF. The CDR3 nucleotides are TGTGCCAGCAGCGACACAGCTTGGCCCCAGCATTTT.

This clonotype was detected a few times. The chain recombines TRBV12-3 or TRBV12-4 with TRBJ2-5; D is perhaps TRBD1 (6 bases). V lost 6 bases and J lost 3, with 8 bases in between. CDR3 size: 12 residues. The CDR3 is CASSHREETQYF. As DNA, the CDR3 is TGTGCCAGCAGCCACAGGGAAGAGACCCAGTACTTC.

This clonotype occurred a few times. The rearrangement joins TRBV6-1 to TRBJ2-7, with 7 bases identical to TRBD2. Germline CDR1 MNHNS, CDR2 SASEGT. The CDR3 totals 17 residues. Germline trimming cut 5 bases from V and 0 bases from J; bases unmatched to any gene: 13. Written as DNA, the CDR3 is TGTGCCAGCAGTCCCAGCTCTATAGGCGGGAGCTCCTACGAGCAGTACTTC. Protein sequence: CASSPSSIGGSSYEQYF.

This clonotype occurred many times. The rearrangement joins TRBV18 to TRBJ1-1; no reliable D call. Trimming took 8 bases from V and 1 from J, leaving 11 bases between them. Per germline, CDR1 KGHSH and CDR2 LQKENI. The CDR3 runs 13 residues. The CDR3 is CASSPAGNTEAFF. The CDR3 nucleotides are TGTGCCAGCAGCCCAGCAGGGAACACTGAAGCTTTCTTT.

The CDR3 DNA reads TGTGCCAGCAGTGGGAATGCTCTCAGATCGATAAGAGAGACCCAGTACTTC. Translated, it gives CASSGNALRSIRETQYF. This chain connects TRBV6-1 to TRBJ2-5; D call uncertain. This CDR3 has 17 amino acids. From germline, CDR1 is MNHNS and CDR2 SASEGT. Deletions cut 4 bases from V and 4 bases from J, with 22 bases between.

CDR3 sequence: CASSAEVAGGFTDTQYF. CDR3 in DNA: TGTGCCAGCAGCGCCGAGGTAGCGGGAGGGTTCACAGATACGCAGTATTTT. This chain uses TRBV27 with TRBJ2-3; 11 bases match TRBD2. V trimming: 6 bases; J trimming: 2 bases; junction bases outside the gene matches: 10. Germline CDR1 reads MNHEY; CDR2 reads SMNVEV (reference sequence). The CDR3 is made up of 17 amino acids.

V and J are TRBV29-1 and TRBJ1-4, with 8 nucleotides matching TRBD1. Germline lookup yields CDR1 SQVTM and CDR2 ANQGSEA. After removal of 7 bases from V and 13 bases from J, the junction contained 11 bases not matched to a gene. This CDR3 region has 12 residues. The CDR3 here is CSARPGQGGLFF. For the CDR3, the DNA is TGCAGCGCCCGACCTGGACAGGGAGGACTGTTTTTT.

This clonotype was counted between two and nine times. CDR3 nucleotides: TGCAGTGCTATGGACAGGGCCAGCAATCAGCCCCAGCATTTT. Translating it yields CSAMDRASNQPQHF. The V and J genes are TRBV20-1 and TRBJ1-5; 8 nucleotides agree with TRBD1. J lost 1 base, V lost 4 bases, and 3 bases had no gene match. Germline CDR1 DFQATT, CDR2 SNEGSKA (reference sequence). This CDR3 is 14 amino acids long.

Only a few counts were recorded for this clonotype. The V gene is TRBV12-3 or TRBV12-4, the J gene TRBJ2-3; TRBD2 aligns across 8 bases. The CDR3 is made up of 15 amino acids. J was trimmed by 4 bases and V by 3 bases; bases with no gene match: 6. The DNA for the CDR3 is TGTGCCAGCAGTTTGTTGGGACTAGGTGCAGATACGCAGTATTTT. This encodes CASSLLGLGADTQYF.

This chain joins TRBV19 and TRBJ1-5; 9 bases agree with TRBD1. Germline loops: CDR1 LNHDA, CDR2 SQIVND (reference sequence). The trim removed 9 bases at V and 10 bases at J, leaving 13 bases unmatched. The CDR3 covers 14 residues. CDR3 region: CASRDRATIRPQHF. CDR3 DNA: TGTGCCAGCCGGGACAGGGCAACAATCCGACCCCAGCATTTT.

The V gene is TRBV6-5, the J gene TRBJ2-5, with a tentative D call TRBD2 (7 bases). This CDR3 spans 16 amino acids. Germline V gene sequence: CDR1 MNHEY, CDR2 SVGAGI. Trimming pared 0 bases from V and 4 bases from J, leaving 15 bases between. CDR3 amino acids: CASSYSTGGWGETQYF. The CDR3 DNA follows: TGTGCCAGCAGTTACTCGACGGGGGGCTGGGGAGAGACCCAGTACTTC.

This clonotype was counted a few times. V gene TRBV7-9 combines with J gene TRBJ1-6, with 7 bases that match TRBD1. V lost 5 bases, J lost 5 bases, and 9 bases stayed unmatched. Germline CDR1 is SEHNR and CDR2 is FQNEAQ (reference sequence). The CDR3 runs to 16 residues. This CDR3 reads CASSKDRAPHNSPLHF. CDR3 DNA: TGTGCCAGCAGCAAAGACAGGGCGCCTCATAATTCACCCCTCCACTTT.

This clonotype was counted a few times. The chain has TRBV6-1 and TRBJ1-1, with D uncertain. The CDR3 contains 14 residues. Germline V gene sequence: CDR1 MNHNS, CDR2 SASEGT. Trimming stripped 7 bases from V and 4 bases from J, with 16 bases between. The CDR3 spells CASTAPGPSTEAFF. DNA for the CDR3: TGTGCCAGCACCGCGCCCGGGCCATCCACTGAAGCTTTCTTT.

This clonotype has a handful of counts. The chain employs TRBV20-1 and TRBJ1-2; D call uncertain. With 8 bases removed from V and 7 bases from J, the gap between germline ends came to 14 bases. The length of the CDR3 is 11 residues. The germline CDR1 and CDR2 sequences are DFQATT and SNEGSKA (reference sequence). DNA for the CDR3: TGCAGTTCCCGGGCCCTCGGTGGCTACACCTTC. It is translated as CSSRALGGYTF.

This clonotype was found a few times. The chain couples TRBV11-2 to TRBJ2-3; TRBD1 is a possible D gene (6 bases). Per the germline V gene, CDR1 is SGHAT and CDR2 is FQNNGV. The V end lost 5 bases, the J end lost 2 bases, and 17 bases lay between the germline ends. CDR3 length: 16 residues. The CDR3 bases are TGTGCCAGCAGCCAGGGGTTAGGTCTTAACACAGATACGCAGTATTTT. It codes for CASSQGLGLNTDTQYF. Drawing the rest from reference TRBV11-2 and TRBJ2-3, the complete variable domain is EAGVAQSPRYKIIEKRQSVAFWCNPISGHATLYWYQQILGQGPKLLIQFQNNGVVDDSQLPKDRFSAERLKGVDSTLKIQPAKLEDSAVYLCASSQGLGLNTDTQYFGPGTRLTVL.